Listed below are T cell receptor beta chains from one sample, sequenced in a study of blood T cell repertoires in COVID-19. TCRdb keeps only in-frame clones here, not all; method: immunoSEQ multiplex PCR. The sample consists of about 110,000 clones, about 89% of them appearing once. The specimen sequenced was peripheral blood. These TCRs come from a woman in her twenties or thirties with acute or convalescent COVID-19. Both conserved end residues are part of each CDR3. The order of the fields is J gene, clone size, D gene, V gene, CDR3 protein, CDR3 DNA. A D gene is named only where the DNA matches it firmly. Rows give clone size only sometimes, using once, few, many, or a class for an expanded clone.

J gene: TRBJ1-2
clone size: -
D gene: TRBD1
V gene: TRBV28
CDR3 protein: CASSPADRANNYGYTF
CDR3 DNA: TGTGCCAGCAGCCCGGCGGACAGGGCAAATAACTATGGCTACACCTTC

J gene: TRBJ2-7
clone size: -
D gene: -
V gene: TRBV2
CDR3 protein: CAVTGVYEQYF
CDR3 DNA: TGTGCCGTTACCGGGGTCTACGAGCAGTACTTC

J gene: TRBJ2-7
clone size: -
D gene: TRBD2
V gene: TRBV4-2
CDR3 protein: CASSQDRFGTSEYEQYF
CDR3 DNA: TGTGCCAGCAGCCAAGATCGGTTTGGGACTAGCGAGTACGAGCAGTACTTC

J gene: TRBJ2-5
clone size: -
D gene: TRBD2
V gene: TRBV10-3
CDR3 protein: CAISESWGGQETQYF
CDR3 DNA: TGTGCCATCAGTGAGTCGTGGGGGGGCCAAGAGACCCAGTACTTC

J gene: TRBJ1-4
clone size: -
D gene: -
V gene: TRBV18
CDR3 protein: CASSALGGNEKRLFF
CDR3 DNA: TGTGCCAGCTCTGCCCTGGGAGGTAATGAAAAACGACTGTTTTTT

J gene: TRBJ2-2
clone size: -
D gene: TRBD1
V gene: TRBV28
CDR3 protein: CASTLGRGLYTGELFF
CDR3 DNA: TGTGCCAGCACCCTAGGCAGGGGGCTGTACACCGGGGAGCTGTTTTTT

J gene: TRBJ2-2
clone size: few
D gene: -
V gene: TRBV11-3
CDR3 protein: CASSLDGGRSNTGELFF
CDR3 DNA: TGTGCCAGCAGCTTAGATGGTGGGAGGTCGAACACCGGGGAGCTGTTTTTT

J gene: TRBJ1-2
clone size: -
D gene: TRBD1
V gene: TRBV5-5
CDR3 protein: CASSTPTGDYGYTF
CDR3 DNA: TGTGCCAGCAGCACGCCGACAGGGGACTATGGCTACACCTTC

J gene: TRBJ1-1
clone size: -
D gene: TRBD1
V gene: TRBV19
CDR3 protein: CASSRNRGQGATEAFF
CDR3 DNA: TGTGCCAGTAGCCGGAACAGGGGTCAGGGAGCTACTGAAGCTTTCTTT

J gene: TRBJ1-2
clone size: -
D gene: -
V gene: TRBV11-1
CDR3 protein: CASSLGESNGYTF
CDR3 DNA: TGTGCCAGCAGCTTAGGCGAATCTAATGGCTACACCTTC

J gene: TRBJ2-5
clone size: -
D gene: TRBD2
V gene: TRBV28
CDR3 protein: CASSLFRGGQETQYF
CDR3 DNA: TGTGCCAGCAGTTTATTCCGGGGGGGCCAAGAGACCCAGTACTTC

J gene: TRBJ1-3
clone size: -
D gene: -
V gene: TRBV28
CDR3 protein: CASSFFPGAGSGNTIYF
CDR3 DNA: TGTGCCAGCAGTTTTTTCCCAGGGGCCGGCTCTGGAAACACCATATATTTT

J gene: TRBJ2-2
clone size: -
D gene: TRBD2
V gene: TRBV28
CDR3 protein: CASSRTSVRTGELFF
CDR3 DNA: TGTGCCAGCAGTCGGACTAGCGTGCGCACCGGGGAGCTGTTTTTT

J gene: TRBJ2-1
clone size: -
D gene: TRBD2
V gene: TRBV6-5
CDR3 protein: CASTLSSGGVYEQFF
CDR3 DNA: TGTGCCAGCACTCTCTCTAGCGGGGGGGTCTATGAGCAGTTCTTC

J gene: TRBJ2-1
clone size: -
D gene: TRBD2
V gene: TRBV5-1
CDR3 protein: CASKPSGSSYNEQFF
CDR3 DNA: TGCGCCAGCAAACCCAGCGGGAGCTCCTACAATGAGCAGTTCTTC

J gene: TRBJ1-3
clone size: -
D gene: -
V gene: TRBV24-1
CDR3 protein: CATSGDIRGAGNTIYF
CDR3 DNA: TGTGCCACCAGTGGGGACATACGTGGGGCGGGAAACACCATATATTTT

J gene: TRBJ1-6
clone size: -
D gene: -
V gene: TRBV7-2
CDR3 protein: CASIPDRRQAPLHF
CDR3 DNA: TGTGCCAGCATCCCGGACAGACGGCAGGCACCCCTCCACTTT

J gene: TRBJ1-6
clone size: -
D gene: TRBD1
V gene: TRBV19
CDR3 protein: CASMATGLNSPLHF
CDR3 DNA: TGTGCCAGTATGGCGACAGGGCTGAATTCACCCCTCCACTTT

J gene: TRBJ2-5
clone size: -
D gene: TRBD2
V gene: TRBV30
CDR3 protein: CAASGGGETQYF
CDR3 DNA: TGTGCCGCATCTGGGGGGGGAGAGACCCAGTACTTC

J gene: TRBJ2-7
clone size: -
D gene: -
V gene: TRBV9
CDR3 protein: CASSAGPQNYEQYF
CDR3 DNA: TGTGCCAGCAGCGCAGGTCCCCAGAACTACGAGCAGTACTTC

J gene: TRBJ1-2
clone size: -
D gene: TRBD1
V gene: TRBV9
CDR3 protein: CASSVDRGNGYTF
CDR3 DNA: TGTGCCAGCAGCGTAGACAGGGGGAATGGCTACACCTTC

J gene: TRBJ2-1
clone size: -
D gene: TRBD1
V gene: TRBV18
CDR3 protein: CASSRDSYNEQFF
CDR3 DNA: TGTGCCAGCTCACGGGACAGCTACAATGAGCAGTTCTTC

J gene: TRBJ2-6
clone size: -
D gene: -
V gene: TRBV10-3
CDR3 protein: CAIRQPTHSGANVLTF
CDR3 DNA: TGTGCCATCAGACAACCCACCCACTCTGGGGCCAACGTCCTGACTTTC

J gene: TRBJ1-6
clone size: -
D gene: TRBD1
V gene: TRBV18
CDR3 protein: CASSLSGQGAYNSPLHF
CDR3 DNA: TGTGCCAGCTCACTATCCGGACAGGGAGCATATAATTCACCCCTCCACTTT

J gene: TRBJ1-5
clone size: -
D gene: -
V gene: TRBV3-1/TRBV3-2
CDR3 protein: CASSLNRPNSNQPQHF
CDR3 DNA: TGTGCTTCGTCGCTAAATCGTCCAAATAGCAATCAGCCCCAGCATTTT

J gene: TRBJ2-2
clone size: -
D gene: TRBD2
V gene: TRBV7-6
CDR3 protein: CASSLASLAGNTGELFF
CDR3 DNA: TGTGCCAGCAGCTTAGCGTCGCTAGCGGGGAACACCGGGGAGCTGTTTTTT

J gene: TRBJ2-1
clone size: -
D gene: TRBD1
V gene: TRBV5-5
CDR3 protein: CASSSRRGNEQFF
CDR3 DNA: TGTGCCAGCAGCTCCCGCAGGGGGAATGAGCAGTTCTTC

J gene: TRBJ2-5
clone size: -
D gene: TRBD1
V gene: TRBV3-1/TRBV3-2
CDR3 protein: CASSQGTGKETQYF
CDR3 DNA: TGTGCCAGCAGCCAAGGGACAGGGAAGGAGACCCAGTACTTC

J gene: TRBJ2-2
clone size: once
D gene: -
V gene: TRBV4-3
CDR3 protein: CASSHVGAGELFF
CDR3 DNA: TGCGCCAGCAGCCACGTCGGGGCCGGGGAGCTGTTTTTT

J gene: TRBJ2-7
clone size: once
D gene: TRBD2
V gene: TRBV6-5
CDR3 protein: CASSGTSGGYEQYF
CDR3 DNA: TGTGCCAGCAGCGGGACTAGCGGGGGGTACGAGCAGTACTTC

J gene: TRBJ2-2
clone size: -
D gene: -
V gene: TRBV5-1
CDR3 protein: CASSPGRGDMNTGELFF
CDR3 DNA: TGCGCCAGCAGCCCGGGCCGGGGGGACATGAACACCGGGGAGCTGTTTTTT

J gene: TRBJ2-7
clone size: -
D gene: TRBD1
V gene: TRBV24-1
CDR3 protein: CATSDIMGGASDRVPKFNYEQYF
CDR3 DNA: TGTGCCACCAGTGATATCATGGGCGGTGCTTCAGACAGGGTCCCCAAATTTAACTACGAGCAGTACTTC

J gene: TRBJ1-4
clone size: -
D gene: -
V gene: TRBV7-6
CDR3 protein: CASTRQGSEKLFF
CDR3 DNA: TGTGCCAGCACACGGCAGGGGAGTGAAAAACTGTTTTTT

J gene: TRBJ2-5
clone size: -
D gene: TRBD2
V gene: TRBV5-1
CDR3 protein: CASSDRGGQETQYF
CDR3 DNA: TGCGCCAGCAGCGATCGGGGGGGCCAAGAGACCCAGTACTTC

J gene: TRBJ1-3
clone size: once
D gene: TRBD1
V gene: TRBV7-6
CDR3 protein: CASSSTGDPLSGNTIYF
CDR3 DNA: TGTGCCAGCAGCTCTACAGGGGACCCCCTCTCTGGAAACACCATATATTTT

J gene: TRBJ2-3
clone size: -
D gene: -
V gene: TRBV9
CDR3 protein: CASSVGSADTQYF
CDR3 DNA: TGTGCCAGCAGCGTAGGTAGTGCAGATACGCAGTATTTT

J gene: TRBJ2-1
clone size: -
D gene: -
V gene: TRBV13
CDR3 protein: CASSPRGYPGNEQFF
CDR3 DNA: TGTGCCAGCAGCCCGCGAGGGTACCCGGGCAATGAGCAGTTCTTC

J gene: TRBJ1-2
clone size: once
D gene: -
V gene: TRBV2
CDR3 protein: CASKDRRSADYGYTF
CDR3 DNA: TGTGCCAGCAAAGACAGGCGTTCGGCTGACTATGGCTACACCTTC

J gene: TRBJ1-1
clone size: -
D gene: TRBD1
V gene: TRBV30
CDR3 protein: CADIEPQGARNTEAFF
CDR3 DNA: TGTGCCGATATCGAGCCACAGGGGGCGAGGAACACTGAAGCTTTCTTT

J gene: TRBJ1-5
clone size: -
D gene: TRBD1
V gene: TRBV28
CDR3 protein: CASSPNRGRGQPQHF
CDR3 DNA: TGTGCCAGCAGTCCTAACAGGGGGCGAGGACAGCCCCAGCATTTT

J gene: TRBJ2-7
clone size: few
D gene: TRBD2
V gene: TRBV27
CDR3 protein: CASSSGLATYF
CDR3 DNA: TGTGCCAGCAGTTCGGGACTAGCCACGTACTTC

J gene: TRBJ2-7
clone size: -
D gene: TRBD1
V gene: TRBV4-3
CDR3 protein: CASSQRTGSSDEQYF
CDR3 DNA: TGCGCCAGCAGCCAGCGGACAGGGTCCTCGGACGAGCAGTACTTC

J gene: TRBJ2-7
clone size: -
D gene: TRBD2
V gene: TRBV28
CDR3 protein: CASSLPGREGRGEQYF
CDR3 DNA: TGTGCCAGCAGTTTACCCGGGCGGGAGGGCCGCGGGGAGCAGTACTTC

J gene: TRBJ2-5
clone size: -
D gene: -
V gene: TRBV19
CDR3 protein: CASSQNLAPETQYF
CDR3 DNA: TGTGCCAGTAGCCAGAACCTAGCGCCCGAGACCCAGTACTTC

J gene: TRBJ2-7
clone size: -
D gene: -
V gene: TRBV6-2/TRBV6-3
CDR3 protein: CASSHTWAALDYEQYF
CDR3 DNA: TGTGCCAGCAGTCACACGTGGGCAGCCTTGGACTACGAGCAGTACTTC

J gene: TRBJ2-6
clone size: -
D gene: -
V gene: TRBV5-1
CDR3 protein: CASSSRGTGANVLTF
CDR3 DNA: TGCGCCAGCAGCTCCAGGGGAACTGGGGCCAACGTCCTGACTTTC